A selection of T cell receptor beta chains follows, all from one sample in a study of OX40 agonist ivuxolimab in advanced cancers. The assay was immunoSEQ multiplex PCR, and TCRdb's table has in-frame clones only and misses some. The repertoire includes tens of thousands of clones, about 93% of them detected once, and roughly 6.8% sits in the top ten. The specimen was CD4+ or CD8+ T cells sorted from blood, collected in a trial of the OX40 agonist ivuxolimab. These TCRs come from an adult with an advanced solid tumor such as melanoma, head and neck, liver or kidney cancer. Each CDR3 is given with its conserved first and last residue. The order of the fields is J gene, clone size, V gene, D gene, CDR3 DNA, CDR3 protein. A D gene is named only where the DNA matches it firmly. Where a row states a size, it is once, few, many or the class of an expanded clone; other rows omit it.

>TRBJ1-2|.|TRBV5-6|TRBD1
TGTGCCAGCAGCTTGGAATTACAGGGGGAGATCTATGGCTACACCTTC
CASSLELQGEIYGYTF
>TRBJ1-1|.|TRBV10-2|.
TGCGCCAGCAGTGATCCTGTAAACACTGAAGCTTTCTTT
CASSDPVNTEAFF
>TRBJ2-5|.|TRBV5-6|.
TGTGCCAGCAGCGCTAGCCCTCAGGGTCTCCAAGAGACCCAGTACTTC
CASSASPQGLQETQYF
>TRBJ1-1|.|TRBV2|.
TGTGCCAGCAGTGAATGGGGGCTGAACACTGAAGCTTTCTTT
CASSEWGLNTEAFF
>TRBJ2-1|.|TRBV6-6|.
TGTGCCAGCCTTGGCAGGGGCTATGAGCAGTTCTTC
CASLGRGYEQFF
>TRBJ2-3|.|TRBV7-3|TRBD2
TGTGCCAGCAGCTTCACTAGCGGGGGGGCAGATACGCAGTATTTT
CASSFTSGGADTQYF
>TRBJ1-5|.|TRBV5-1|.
TGCGCCAGCAGCTTGGCGGGGGGCGGCCAGCCCCAGCATTTT
CASSLAGGGQPQHF
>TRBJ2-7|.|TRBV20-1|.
TGCAGTGCTATTAGAGACTACGAGCAGTACTTC
CSAIRDYEQYF
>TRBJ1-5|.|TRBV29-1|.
TGCAGCGTTGAAGAGGATCCTGACCAGCCCCAGCATTTT
CSVEEDPDQPQHF
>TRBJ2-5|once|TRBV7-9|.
TGTGCCAGCAGCCCAGGACAAGAGACCCAGTACTTC
CASSPGQETQYF
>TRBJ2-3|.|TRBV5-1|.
TGCGCCAGCAGCTTGTTTCTGAGCACAGATACGCAGTATTTT
CASSLFLSTDTQYF
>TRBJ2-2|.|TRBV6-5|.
TGTGCCAGCGGAAGAACGGACGGCACCGGGGAGCTGTTTTTT
CASGRTDGTGELFF
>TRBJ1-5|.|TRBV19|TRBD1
TGTGCCAGTAGTAGAGACAGGGTTGGCAATCAGCCCCAGCATTTT
CASSRDRVGNQPQHF
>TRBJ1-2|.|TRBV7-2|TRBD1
TGTGCCAGCATGGACAGGGTAGGCGGCTACACCTTC
CASMDRVGGYTF
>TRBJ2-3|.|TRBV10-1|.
TGCGCCAGCAGTGAGTCGTATACGGAGGGACCGAGCATGGACACAGATACGCAGTATTTT
CASSESYTEGPSMDTDTQYF
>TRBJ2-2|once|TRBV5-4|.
TGTGCCAGCAGCTTGGGAGTCGGGGAGCTGTTTTTT
CASSLGVGELFF
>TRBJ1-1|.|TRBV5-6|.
TGTGCCAGCAGCTTGCGCACGGGGACTGAAGCTTTCTTT
CASSLRTGTEAFF
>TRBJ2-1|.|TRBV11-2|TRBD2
TGTGCCAGCAGCCGAGTCAGCGGGGCGGCTTACAATGAGCAGTTCTTC
CASSRVSGAAYNEQFF
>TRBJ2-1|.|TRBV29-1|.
TGCAGCGTTCCTTCCTACAATGAGCAGTTCTTC
CSVPSYNEQFF
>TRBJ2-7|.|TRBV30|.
TGTGCCTGGAGCACGGGAAAAACCTACGAGCAGTACTTC
CAWSTGKTYEQYF
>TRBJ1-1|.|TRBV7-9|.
TGTGCCAGCAGCTTAGGTACCGGGACATTGAACACTGAAGCTTTCTTT
CASSLGTGTLNTEAFF
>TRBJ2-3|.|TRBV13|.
TGTGCCAGCAGCTTGGGGTCGGGCACAACAGATACGCAGTATTTT
CASSLGSGTTDTQYF
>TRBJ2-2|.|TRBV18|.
TGTGCCAGCTCACCACCGGCCGGCGAAAACACCGGGGAGCTGTTTTTT
CASSPPAGENTGELFF
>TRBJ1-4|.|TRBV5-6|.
TGTGCCAGCTCACCATCAACTAATGAAAAACTGTTTTTT
CASSPSTNEKLFF
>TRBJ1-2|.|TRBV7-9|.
TGTGCCAGCAGCTTTTTAGAGAACTATGGCTACACCTTC
CASSFLENYGYTF
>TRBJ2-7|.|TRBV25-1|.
TGTGCCAGCAGTTCCCGTACCACTAGCTCCTACGAGCAGTACTTC
CASSSRTTSSYEQYF
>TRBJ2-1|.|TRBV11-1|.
TGTGCCAGCAGCGCCGGGACTGGGACGAACAATGAGCAGTTCTTC
CASSAGTGTNNEQFF
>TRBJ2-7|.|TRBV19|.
TGTGCCAGTAGTGACGGGGGGCTCTACGAGCAGTACTTC
CASSDGGLYEQYF
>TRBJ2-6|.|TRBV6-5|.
TGTGCCAGCAGGCCCATGTCCGGGGCCAACGTCCTGACTTTC
CASRPMSGANVLTF
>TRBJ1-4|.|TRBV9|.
TGTGCCAGCAGCGTAGGGGGGATGGAGGAAGGCCGTGAAAAACTGTTTTTT
CASSVGGMEEGREKLFF
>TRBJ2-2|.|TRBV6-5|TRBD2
TGTGCCAGCAGTTACCTAGCGGGGGGTACCGGGGAGCTGTTTTTT
CASSYLAGGTGELFF